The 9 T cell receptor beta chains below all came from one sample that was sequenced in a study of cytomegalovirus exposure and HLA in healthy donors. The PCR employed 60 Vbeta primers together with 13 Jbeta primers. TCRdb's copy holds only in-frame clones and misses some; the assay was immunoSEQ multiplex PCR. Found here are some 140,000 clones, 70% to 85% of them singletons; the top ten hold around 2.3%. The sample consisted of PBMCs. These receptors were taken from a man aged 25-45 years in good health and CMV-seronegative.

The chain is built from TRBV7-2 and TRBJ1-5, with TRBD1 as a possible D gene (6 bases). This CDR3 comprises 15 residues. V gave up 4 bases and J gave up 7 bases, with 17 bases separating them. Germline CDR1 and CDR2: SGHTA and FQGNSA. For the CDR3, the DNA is TGTGCCAGCAGCTGGGGATCAACAGGGAACCAGCCCCAGCATTTT. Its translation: CASSWGSTGNQPQHF.

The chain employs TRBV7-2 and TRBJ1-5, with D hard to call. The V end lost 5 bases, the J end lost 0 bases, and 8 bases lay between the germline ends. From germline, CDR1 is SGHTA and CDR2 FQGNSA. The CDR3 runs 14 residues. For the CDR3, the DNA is TGTGCCAGCAGCGCCCAGTATAGCAATCAGCCCCAGCATTTT. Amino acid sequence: CASSAQYSNQPQHF.

In nucleotides, the CDR3 is TGTGCCAGCAGCGGGCCGGGACAGCTCTACGAGCAGTACTTC. This encodes CASSGPGQLYEQYF. The chain carries TRBV2 and TRBJ2-7, with 7 nucleotides matching TRBD1. V was pared by 6 bases and J by 3 bases, with 8 bases of the junction left unmatched. The CDR3 totals 14 residues. Germline V gene data show CDR1 as SNHLY and CDR2 as FYNNEI. Looking up the rest from reference TRBV2 and TRBJ2-7 gives the full variable domain: EPEVTQTPSHQVTQMGQEVILRCVPISNHLYFYWYRQILGQKVEFLVSFYNNEISEKSEIFDDQFSVERPDGSNFTLKIRSTKLEDSAMYFCASSGPGQLYEQYFGPGTRLTVT.

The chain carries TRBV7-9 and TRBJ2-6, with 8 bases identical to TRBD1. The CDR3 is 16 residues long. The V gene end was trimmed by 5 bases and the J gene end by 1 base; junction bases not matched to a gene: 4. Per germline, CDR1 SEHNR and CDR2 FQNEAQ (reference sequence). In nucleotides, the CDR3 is TGTGCCAGCAGCCCCAACAGGGGGTCTGGGGCCAACGTCCTGACTTTC. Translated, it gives CASSPNRGSGANVLTF.

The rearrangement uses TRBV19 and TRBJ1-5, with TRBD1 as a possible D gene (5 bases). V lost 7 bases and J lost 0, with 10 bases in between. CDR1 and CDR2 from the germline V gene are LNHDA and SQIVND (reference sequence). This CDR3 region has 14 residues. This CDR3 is CASTQGNSNQPQHF. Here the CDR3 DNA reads TGTGCCAGTACCCAGGGAAATAGCAATCAGCCCCAGCATTTT.

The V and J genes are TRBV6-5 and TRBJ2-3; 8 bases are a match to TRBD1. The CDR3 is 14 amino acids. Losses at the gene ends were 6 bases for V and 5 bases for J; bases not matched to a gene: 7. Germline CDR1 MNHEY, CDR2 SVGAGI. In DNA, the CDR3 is TGTGCCAGCAGCCGACGGACAGGGAGAGATACGCAGTATTTT. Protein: CASSRRTGRDTQYF.

The CDR3 DNA sequence: TGCGCCAGCAGCCAGGGCAGGGGTGTCGGCGAGCAGTACTTC. Its translation is CASSQGRGVGEQYF. The chain couples TRBV4-3 to TRBJ2-7, with D tentatively TRBD1 (6 bases). The CDR3 is 14 residues long. CDR1 and CDR2 (germline): LGHNA, YSLEER. Trimming cost V 3 bases and J 6 bases, with 15 bases left between them.

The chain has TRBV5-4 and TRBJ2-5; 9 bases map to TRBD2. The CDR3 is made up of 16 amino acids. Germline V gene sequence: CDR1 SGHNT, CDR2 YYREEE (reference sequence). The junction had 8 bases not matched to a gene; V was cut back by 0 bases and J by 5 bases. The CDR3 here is CASSLGVSGGQETQYF. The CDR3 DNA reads TGTGCCAGCAGCTTGGGGGTTAGCGGGGGACAGGAGACCCAGTACTTC.

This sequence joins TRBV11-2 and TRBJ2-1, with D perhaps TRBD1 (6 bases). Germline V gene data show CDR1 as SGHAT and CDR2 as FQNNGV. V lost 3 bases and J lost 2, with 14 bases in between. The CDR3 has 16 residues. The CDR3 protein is CASSFDRFQAYNEQFF. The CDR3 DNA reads TGTGCCAGCAGCTTCGACAGGTTTCAGGCCTACAATGAGCAGTTCTTC.